The 3 T cell receptor beta chains below were found in one sample sequenced in a study of T cells in Graves' hyperthyroidism and ophthalmopathy. Researchers amplified the TCR beta CDR3 regions from RNA transcripts. The HTBI set primed first-round TCR CDR3 RT-PCR. A single record per CDR3 protein comes from TCRdb applying MiXCR to the multiplex PCR reads. The table has about 760,000 distinct CDR3 sequences, just over 35% seen once. Sequenced sample: blood. These TCRs come from a woman aged 35 to 49 with Graves' hyperthyroidism.

This clonotype was observed at least ten times. This chain uses TRBV10-3 with TRBJ1-1; D is uncertain. Germline V gives CDR1 ENHRY, CDR2 SYGVKD. This CDR3 region has 12 residues. The V gene lost 5 bases and the J gene lost 1 base, with 5 bases spanning the gap. The CDR3: CAISPPNTEAFF. As DNA, the CDR3 is TGTGCCATCAGTCCACCGAACACTGAAGCTTTCTTT.

This clonotype has just a few counts. V usage is TRBV7-3 and J usage is TRBJ2-2, with 7 bases lining up with TRBD2. J gave up 0 bases and V 4 bases, and 5 bases lay outside the gene matches. Per germline, CDR1 SGHTA and CDR2 FQGTGA. This CDR3 has 16 residues. The CDR3 region has the DNA TGTGCCAGCAGCTCCACGGGGGGAGCGAACACCGGGGAGCTGTTTTTT. It is translated as CASSSTGGANTGELFF. Using reference TRBV7-3 and TRBJ2-2 for the parts outside the CDR3, the full variable domain is GAGVSQTPSNKVTEKGKYVELRCDPISGHTALYWYRQSLGQGPEFLIYFQGTGAADDSGLPNDRFFAVRPEGSVSTLKIQRTERGDSAVYLCASSSTGGANTGELFFGEGSRLTVL.

Ten or more counts support this clonotype. The DNA for the CDR3 is TGTGCCAGCAGCCCCCGACAGGGGGTGGGCTACACCTTC. Its protein product is CASSPRQGVGYTF. The chain couples TRBV7-2 to TRBJ1-2; 9 nucleotides match TRBD1. Germline CDR1 reads SGHTA; CDR2 reads FQGNSA. The CDR3 loop spans 13 amino acids. Trimming cost V 5 bases and J 8 bases; bases outside gene matches: 6.